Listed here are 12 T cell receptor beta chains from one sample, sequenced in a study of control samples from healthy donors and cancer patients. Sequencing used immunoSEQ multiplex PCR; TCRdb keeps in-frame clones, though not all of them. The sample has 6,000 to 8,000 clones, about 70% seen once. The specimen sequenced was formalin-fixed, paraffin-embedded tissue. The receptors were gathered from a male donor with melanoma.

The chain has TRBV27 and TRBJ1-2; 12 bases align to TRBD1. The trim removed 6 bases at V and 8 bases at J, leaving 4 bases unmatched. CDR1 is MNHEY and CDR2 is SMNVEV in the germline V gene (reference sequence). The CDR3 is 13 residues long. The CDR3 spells CASSRDRGRGYTF. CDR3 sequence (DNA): TGTGCCAGCAGCCGGGACAGGGGGCGAGGCTACACCTTC.

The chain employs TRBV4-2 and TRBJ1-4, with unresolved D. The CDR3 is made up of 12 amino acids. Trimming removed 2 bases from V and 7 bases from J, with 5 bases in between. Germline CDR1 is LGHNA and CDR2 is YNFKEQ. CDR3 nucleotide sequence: TGTGCCAGCAGCCAATTATCTGAAAAACTGTTTTTT. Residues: CASSQLSEKLFF.

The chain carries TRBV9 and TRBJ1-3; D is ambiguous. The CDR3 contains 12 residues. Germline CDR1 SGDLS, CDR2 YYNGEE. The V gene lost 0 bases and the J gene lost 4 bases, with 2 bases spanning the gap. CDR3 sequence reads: CASSVAGNTIYF. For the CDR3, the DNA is TGTGCCAGCAGCGTAGCCGGAAACACCATATATTTT.

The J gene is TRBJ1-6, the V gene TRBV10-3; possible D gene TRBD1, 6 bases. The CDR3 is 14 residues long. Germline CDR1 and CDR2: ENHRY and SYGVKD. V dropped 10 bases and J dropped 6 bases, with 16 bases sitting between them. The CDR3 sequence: CATGGGQGNSPLHF. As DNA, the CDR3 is TGTGCCACCGGGGGGGGGCAGGGTAATTCACCCCTCCACTTT.

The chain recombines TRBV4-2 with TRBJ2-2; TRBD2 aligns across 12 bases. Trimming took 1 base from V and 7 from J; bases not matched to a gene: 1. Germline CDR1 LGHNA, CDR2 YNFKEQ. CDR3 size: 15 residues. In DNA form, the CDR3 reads TGTGCCAGCAGCCAAGGGGGACTAGCGGGCGGGGAGCTGTTTTTT. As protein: CASSQGGLAGGELFF.

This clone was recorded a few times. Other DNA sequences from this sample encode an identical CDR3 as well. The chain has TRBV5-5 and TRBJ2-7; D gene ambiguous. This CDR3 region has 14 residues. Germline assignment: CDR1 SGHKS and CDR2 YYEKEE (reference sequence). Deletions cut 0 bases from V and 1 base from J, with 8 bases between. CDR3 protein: CASSLVGRSYEQYF. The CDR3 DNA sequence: TGTGCCAGCAGCTTGGTGGGCAGGTCCTACGAGCAGTACTTC.

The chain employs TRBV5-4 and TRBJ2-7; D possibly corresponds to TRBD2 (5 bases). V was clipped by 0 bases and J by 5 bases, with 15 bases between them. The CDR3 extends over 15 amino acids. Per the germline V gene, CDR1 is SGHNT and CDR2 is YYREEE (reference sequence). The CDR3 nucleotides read TGTGCCAGCAGCTTGGCCGGGCGAGGGAACCACGAGCAGTACTTC. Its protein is CASSLAGRGNHEQYF.

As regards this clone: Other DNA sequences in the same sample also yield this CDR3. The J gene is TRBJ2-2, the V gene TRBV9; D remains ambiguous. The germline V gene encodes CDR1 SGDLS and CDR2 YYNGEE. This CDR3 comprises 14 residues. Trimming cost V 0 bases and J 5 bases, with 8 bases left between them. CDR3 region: CASSVGLSTGELFF. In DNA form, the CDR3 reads TGTGCCAGCAGCGTAGGTCTGTCGACCGGGGAGCTGTTTTTT.

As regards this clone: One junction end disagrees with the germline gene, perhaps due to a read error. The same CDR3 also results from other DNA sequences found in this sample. The CDR3 sequence: CASSLVGGNQETQYF. The CDR3 coding sequence is TGCGCCAGCAGCTTGGTCGGGGGGAACCAAGAGACCCAATACTTC. This chain links TRBV5-1 with TRBJ2-5; 7 nucleotides line up with TRBD2. The CDR3 has 15 residues. Germline-derived CDR1 and CDR2 are SGHRS and YFSETQ. Full variable domain (missing parts from reference TRBV5-1 and TRBJ2-5): KAGVTQTPRYLIKTRGQQVTLSCSPISGHRSVSWYQQTPGQGLQFLFEYFSETQRNKGNFPGRFSGRQFSNSRSEMNVSTLELGDSALYLCASSLVGGNQETQYFGPGTRLLVL.

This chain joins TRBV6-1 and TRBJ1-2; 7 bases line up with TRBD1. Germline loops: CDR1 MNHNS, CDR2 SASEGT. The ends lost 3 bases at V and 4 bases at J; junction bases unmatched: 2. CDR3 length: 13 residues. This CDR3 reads CASSDTGVYGYTF. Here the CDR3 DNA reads TGTGCCAGCAGTGATACAGGGGTCTATGGCTACACCTTC.

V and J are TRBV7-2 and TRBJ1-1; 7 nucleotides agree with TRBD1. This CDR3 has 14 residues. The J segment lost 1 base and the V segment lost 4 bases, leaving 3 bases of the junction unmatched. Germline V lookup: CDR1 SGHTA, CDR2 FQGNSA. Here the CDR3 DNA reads TGTGCCAGCAGCTGGAGACAGGGGAACACTGAAGCTTTCTTT. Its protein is CASSWRQGNTEAFF.

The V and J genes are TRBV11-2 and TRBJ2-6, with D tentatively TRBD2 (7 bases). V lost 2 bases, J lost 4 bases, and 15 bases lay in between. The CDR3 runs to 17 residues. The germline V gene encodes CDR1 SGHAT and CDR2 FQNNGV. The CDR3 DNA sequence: TGTGCCAGCAGCTTAAATGTTGGGGGGGCCGGGGCCAACGTCCTGACTTTC. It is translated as CASSLNVGGAGANVLTF.